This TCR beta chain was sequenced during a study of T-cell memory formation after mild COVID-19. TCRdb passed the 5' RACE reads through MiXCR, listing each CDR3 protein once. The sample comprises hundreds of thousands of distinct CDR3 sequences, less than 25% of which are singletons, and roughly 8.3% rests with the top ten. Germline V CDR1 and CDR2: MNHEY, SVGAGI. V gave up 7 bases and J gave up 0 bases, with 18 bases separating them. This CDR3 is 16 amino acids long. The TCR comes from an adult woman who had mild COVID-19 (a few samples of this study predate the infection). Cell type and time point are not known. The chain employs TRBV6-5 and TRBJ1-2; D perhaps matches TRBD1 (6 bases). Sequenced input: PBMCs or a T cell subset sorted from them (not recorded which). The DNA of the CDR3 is TGTGCCAGCACCGAGGGGGGAGTCGGTCCTAACTATGGCTACACCTTC. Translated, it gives CASTEGGVGPNYGYTF.